The 20 T cell receptor beta chains in this list originate from one sample, sequenced in a study of PD-L1 blockade in urothelial cancer (TCRdb year 2017). The receptor library was made with the immunoSEQ multiplex PCR assay. This is the immuneACCESS table as TCRdb keeps it, with only in-frame sequences that have V and J called. A part of the clones is gone; compared with another copy, unresolved V genes explain less than half, and the rest is unexplained. The sample table lists about 91,000 clones, approximately 87% of them with a count of one. The top ten clonotypes cover approximately 8.4% of the sample. This sample's time point label indicates: peripheral blood 6 weeks after treatment start. The sequencing here drew on PBMCs, taken around atezolizumab (anti-PD-L1) treatment. The receptor set was obtained from a man aged 65-85 years with urothelial cancer.

This chain uses TRBV19 with TRBJ2-3; 7 nucleotides match TRBD2. The CDR3 length is 14 residues. CDR1 is LNHDA, CDR2 SQIVND, per germline (reference sequence). The junction had 4 bases not matched to a gene; V was cut back by 5 bases and J by 2 bases. CDR3 nucleotide sequence: TGTGCCAGTAGTGAGACTAGCCCCACAGATACGCAGTATTTT. Protein: CASSETSPTDTQYF.

This clone was detected only a few times. DNA for the CDR3: TGTGCCAGCAGCCCCTGGACAGGGCGGAAAGAAACTGAAGCTTTCTTT. Encoded protein: CASSPWTGRKETEAFF. The rearrangement uses TRBV13 and TRBJ1-1, with TRBD1 matching 8 bases. There are 16 residues in the CDR3. Trimming at V came to 5 bases and at J to 5 bases, leaving 13 bases not matched to a gene. Germline loops: CDR1 PRHDT, CDR2 FYEKMQ (reference sequence).

The chain employs TRBV5-4 and TRBJ2-1, with a possible D match to TRBD1 (5 bases). Germline values: CDR1 SGHNT, CDR2 YYREEE (reference sequence). The CDR3 totals 12 residues. V was pared by 4 bases and J by 8 bases, with 10 bases between. CDR3 nucleotides: TGTGCCAGCAGCACGCAGGGTTATGAGCAGTTCTTC. Translated, it gives CASSTQGYEQFF.

V and J are TRBV6-5 and TRBJ2-1; TRBD2 aligns across 9 bases. Germline values: CDR1 MNHEY, CDR2 SVGAGI. The CDR3 consists of 12 residues. Trimming at V came to 6 bases and at J to 12 bases, leaving 6 bases not matched to a gene. The CDR3 bases are TGTGCCAGCAGCCCCCTAGCGGGACTGCAGTTCTTC. Amino acid sequence: CASSPLAGLQFF.

J is TRBJ2-7 and V is TRBV11-3; D may be TRBD2 (6 bases). Trimming pared 5 bases from V and 4 bases from J, leaving 18 bases between. Germline V gene sequence: CDR1 SGHNT, CDR2 YENEEA. This CDR3 region has 15 residues. CDR3 DNA sequence: TGTGCCAGCAGCGGCCGGGACTCCGAGGGGTACGAGCAGTACTTC. This codes for CASSGRDSEGYEQYF.

The CDR3 DNA sequence: TGTGCCAGCAGTTACGGGGGGGGAGAGACCCAGTACTTC. Amino acids: CASSYGGGETQYF. The V and J genes are TRBV6-5 and TRBJ2-5, with 7 bases identical to TRBD2. The CDR3 is 13 residues long. Germline V CDR1 and CDR2: MNHEY, SVGAGI. With V trimmed by 2 bases and J by 4 bases, 1 base remained unmatched.

The rearrangement links TRBV21-1 to TRBJ1-1; the table's D call TRBD1 went unverified against the DNA. TRBV21-1 is a recognized pseudogene. The CDR3 is 14 residues long. The CDR3 DNA follows: TGTGCCAGCAGTTCCGGGACAAGCCCTCCTCAAGCTTTCTTT. Protein product: CASSSGTSPPQAFF.

V gene TRBV7-2 combines with J gene TRBJ2-1; tentative D call: TRBD2 (7 bases). Germline V lookup: CDR1 SGHTA, CDR2 FQGNSA. Trimming took 6 bases from V and 7 from J, leaving 13 bases between them. CDR3 size: 13 residues. The CDR3 is CASRGGARNEQFF. The CDR3 DNA reads as TGTGCCAGCAGAGGGGGGGCGAGGAATGAGCAGTTCTTC.

About this clone: One end of the junction fails to match germline, which may point to a read error. The CDR3 loop is CSVAKDAGAF. The CDR3 DNA sequence: TGCAGCGTAGCCAAGGATGCCGGGGCCTTC. The chain carries TRBV29-1 and TRBJ1-2; D gene ambiguous. Germline V gene sequence: CDR1 SQVTM, CDR2 ANQGSEA. The CDR3 is made up of 10 amino acids.

The V call is TRBV7-2, the J call TRBJ2-7, with D perhaps TRBD2 (6 bases). The CDR3 extends over 14 amino acids. The germline gives CDR1 SGHTA, CDR2 FQGNSA. The ends were cut back, 5 bases at V and 1 base at J, with 12 bases in the middle. The CDR3: CASSPAGTSYEQYF. The CDR3 nucleotides read TGTGCCAGCAGCCCGGCCGGGACTTCCTACGAGCAGTACTTC.

The DNA for the CDR3 is TGTGCCAGCAGCCATGACAGGCAAAATCAGCCCCAGCATTTT. It codes for CASSHDRQNQPQHF. The rearrangement uses TRBV7-2 and TRBJ1-5; possibly TRBD1 for D (6 bases). Trimming cost V 5 bases and J 4 bases, with 12 bases left between them. Germline V gene lookup returns CDR1 SGHTA and CDR2 FQGNSA. The CDR3 is made up of 14 amino acids.

This chain connects TRBV10-1 to TRBJ2-5; 7 nucleotides align to TRBD1. V lost 2 bases and J lost 2; bases outside the gene matches: 8. The CDR3 has 16 residues. Germline-derived CDR1 and CDR2 are WNHNN and SYGVQD (reference sequence). The CDR3 nucleotides are TGCGCCAGCAGTGAGGGGCGCGCAGGGGGTCAAGAGACCCAGTACTTC. Protein: CASSEGRAGGQETQYF.

The rearrangement links TRBV9 to TRBJ1-1, with 10 bases fitting TRBD1. The germline gives CDR1 SGDLS, CDR2 YYNGEE. The CDR3 length is 15 residues. V dropped 3 bases and J dropped 4; count of bases not matched to a gene: 6. CDR3 region: CASSGDRGRTTEAFF. The CDR3, as DNA: TGTGCCAGCAGCGGCGACAGGGGGCGGACCACTGAAGCTTTCTTT.

V usage is TRBV5-1 and J usage is TRBJ2-5, with TRBD2 matching 12 bases. This CDR3 comprises 16 residues. V was pared by 4 bases and J by 2 bases, with 6 bases of the junction left unmatched. Germline V lookup: CDR1 SGHRS, CDR2 YFSETQ. The DNA of the CDR3 is TGCGCCAGCAGCCAAGGGACTAGCGGGTCTCAAGAGACCCAGTACTTC. It is translated as CASSQGTSGSQETQYF.

There are a few counts of this clone. V gene TRBV15 combines with J gene TRBJ1-2; D call uncertain. The V gene lost 1 base and the J gene lost 0 bases, with 9 bases spanning the gap. The germline CDR1 and CDR2 sequences are LNHNV and YYDKDF (reference sequence). CDR3 length: 15 amino acids. For the CDR3, the DNA is TGTGCCACCAGCAGAGGGAGAGGGCCTAACTATGGCTACACCTTC. Its translation is CATSRGRGPNYGYTF.

The rearrangement joins TRBV9 to TRBJ2-1, with D perhaps TRBD2 (5 bases). V dropped 5 bases and J dropped 7 bases, with 16 bases sitting between them. Germline V gives CDR1 SGDLS, CDR2 YYNGEE. This CDR3 has 14 amino acids. CDR3 DNA: TGTGCCAGCAGTCGAGGGTCTGCCGGGAATGAGCAGTTCTTC. Amino acid sequence: CASSRGSAGNEQFF.

This clone appeared once. CDR3 DNA sequence: TGTGCCAGCAGTGAATGGAGGGGGGGGGACAATGAGCAGTTCTTC. Residues: CASSEWRGGDNEQFF. This chain connects TRBV25-1 to TRBJ2-1; TRBD2 might be the D (7 bases). Trimming left V 1 base short and J 5 bases short, with 12 bases between. Looked up from germline, CDR1 is MGHDK and CDR2 is SYGVNS. The CDR3 totals 15 residues.

With regard to this clone: Other DNA sequences in the sample encode the same CDR3. The chain recombines TRBV19 with TRBJ2-2; a possible D gene is TRBD1 (5 bases). The length of the CDR3 is 14 residues. Germline V gene data show CDR1 as LNHDA and CDR2 as SQIVND (reference sequence). V was shortened by 5 bases and J by 0 bases, with 7 bases between the two germline ends. The CDR3 bases are TGTGCCAGTAGTCAAGGGGCGAACACCGGGGAGCTGTTTTTT. It specifies CASSQGANTGELFF.

The V and J genes are TRBV11-2 and TRBJ2-1; tentative D call: TRBD1 (6 bases). This CDR3 spans 15 amino acids. V was clipped by 0 bases and J by 6 bases, with 12 bases between them. In germline, CDR1 is SGHAT, CDR2 FQNNGV. The chain's CDR3 is CASSLDQQGSNEQFF. DNA for the CDR3: TGTGCCAGCAGCTTAGATCAGCAGGGGAGCAATGAGCAGTTCTTC. The full variable domain, its missing parts supplied by reference TRBV11-2 and TRBJ2-1, is EAGVAQSPRYKIIEKRQSVAFWCNPISGHATLYWYQQILGQGPKLLIQFQNNGVVDDSQLPKDRFSAERLKGVDSTLKIQPAKLEDSAVYLCASSLDQQGSNEQFFGPGTRLTVL.

The chain combines TRBV10-3 with TRBJ2-3; 9 bases match TRBD2. CDR1 and CDR2 (germline): ENHRY, SYGVKD. This CDR3 has 14 amino acids. V trimming: 10 bases; J trimming: 6 bases; junction bases outside the gene matches: 11. The DNA for the CDR3 is TGTGCCACTGGGCGGGGGGGCGAATGGGATACGCAGTATTTT. It specifies CATGRGGEWDTQYF.